A single sample is the source of the 11 T cell receptor beta chains below, sequenced in a study of blood T cell repertoires in COVID-19. Libraries were prepared by immunoSEQ multiplex PCR; TCRdb keeps only in-frame clonotypes and omits some of them. The sample contains around 220,000 clones, around 80% of which appear only once. Material: peripheral blood. Receptors were obtained from an elderly woman with COVID-19, enrolled during active disease.

This sequence joins TRBV5-1 and TRBJ2-1, with unresolved D. V shed 0 bases and J shed 4 bases, with 8 bases lying between them. The V gene's germline CDR1 is SGHRS and CDR2 YFSETQ. The CDR3 is made up of 14 amino acids. CDR3 nucleotides: TGCGCCAGCAGCTTGGAGGCGGAGTACAATGAGCAGTTCTTC. Its protein product is CASSLEAEYNEQFF.

The CDR3 DNA is TGTGCCACCAATGGAGGCACCCTAGCTAACTATGGCTACACCTTC. Its protein is CATNGGTLANYGYTF. This chain joins TRBV24-1 and TRBJ1-2, with unresolved D. CDR3 length: 15 residues. The germline CDR1 and CDR2 sequences are KGHDR and SFDVKD. Trimming shortened V by 8 bases and J by 0 bases, and 15 bases separated the two germline ends.

The chain is built from TRBV24-1 and TRBJ2-3; D possibly corresponds to TRBD1 (5 bases). The CDR3 extends over 21 amino acids. CDR1 KGHDR and CDR2 SFDVKD come from the germline V gene. V shed 1 base and J shed 2 bases, with 27 bases lying between them. CDR3 residues: CATSDFNPGGVGPKSTDTQYF. CDR3 DNA: TGTGCCACCAGTGATTTTAACCCCGGTGGTGTGGGGCCTAAGTCCACAGATACGCAGTATTTT.

J is TRBJ1-2 and V is TRBV5-6; a weak D match, TRBD1 (5 bases). Germline-derived CDR1 and CDR2 are SGHDT and YYEEEE. The CDR3 spans 12 residues. The V gene lost 4 bases and the J gene lost 5 bases, with 9 bases spanning the gap. The CDR3 loop is CASSLREYGYTF. The CDR3 bases are TGTGCCAGCAGCCTCAGGGAATATGGCTACACCTTC.

This chain uses TRBV3-1 (or the pseudogene TRBV3-2) with TRBJ1-1, with TRBD1 matching over 7 bases. V dropped 1 base and J dropped 5; count of bases not matched to a gene: 7. The CDR3 extends over 15 amino acids. CDR1 LGHDT and CDR2 YNNKEL come from the germline V gene (reference sequence). CDR3 region: CASSQAGPGGTEAFF. DNA of the CDR3: TGTGCCAGCAGCCAAGCTGGTCCAGGGGGGACTGAAGCTTTCTTT.

This sequence joins TRBV7-6 and TRBJ2-5; D not resolved. The CDR3 is made up of 17 amino acids. V lost 2 bases and J 1 base, leaving 17 bases between the germline ends. Germline values: CDR1 SGHVS, CDR2 FNYEAQ. The CDR3 DNA reads TGTGCCAGCAGCTTAATGTCCCCGACAAATCCCCAAGAGACCCAGTACTTC. Amino acid sequence: CASSLMSPTNPQETQYF.

This sequence joins TRBV28 and TRBJ1-4; D not resolved. Trimming shortened V by 5 bases and J by 5 bases, and 6 bases separated the two germline ends. This CDR3 is built from 12 residues. Germline loops: CDR1 MDHEN, CDR2 SYDVKM. CDR3 protein: CASSLLNEKLFF. CDR3 coding DNA: TGTGCCAGCAGTCTCCTGAATGAAAAACTGTTTTTT.

The V gene is TRBV3-1 (or the pseudogene TRBV3-2), the J gene TRBJ1-6; weak D call: TRBD1 (5 bases). Germline V CDR1 and CDR2: LGHDT, YNNKEL (reference sequence). The V gene lost 3 bases and the J gene lost 0 bases, with 12 bases spanning the gap. There are 17 residues in the CDR3. The CDR3 spells CASSQAGSSSYNSPLHF. The CDR3 DNA is TGTGCCAGCAGCCAGGCAGGGTCGAGCTCCTATAATTCACCCCTCCACTTT.

Written as DNA, the CDR3 is TGTGCCAGCAGTCTCGACAGGGGCGCTGGAAACACCATATATTTT. This sequence encodes CASSLDRGAGNTIYF. The chain is built from TRBV6-5 and TRBJ1-3, with 8 bases lining up with TRBD1. Losses at the gene ends were 5 bases for V and 2 bases for J; bases not matched to a gene: 5. Per the germline V gene, CDR1 is MNHEY and CDR2 is SVGAGI. The CDR3 covers 15 residues.

In its sample, this clone was seen once. The chain is built from TRBV6-1 and TRBJ1-2; D might be TRBD1 (6 bases). The CDR3 has 15 amino acids. CDR1 is MNHNS and CDR2 is SASEGT in the germline V gene. V lost 2 bases to trimming and J lost 8 bases, with 18 bases between them. CDR3 region: CASSESHLQGWGYTF. CDR3 nucleotides: TGTGCCAGCAGTGAATCCCACCTACAGGGATGGGGCTACACCTTC.

The V gene is TRBV28, the J gene TRBJ2-5; D remains unclear. The germline V and J ends were trimmed by 5 bases and 4 bases, with 8 bases remaining between them. Germline V gene data show CDR1 as MDHEN and CDR2 as SYDVKM. The CDR3 sequence is 12 residues long. CDR3 sequence (DNA): TGTGCCAGCAGTCCCCCGGGAGAGACCCAGTACTTC. Residues: CASSPPGETQYF.